This entry lists 10 T cell receptor beta chains sequenced from one sample in a study of shared clonotypes between healthy human individuals. Data came from immunoSEQ multiplex PCR; TCRdb stores just in-frame clones and leaves some out. The sample has some 1,600,000 clones, approximately 98% seen once. Source material: naive CD4+ T cells sorted from blood. Subset noted: CD45RA+ positively selected. These receptor sequences come from a man aged 25 to 40 in good health.

V is TRBV11-3 and J is TRBJ2-2, with D hard to call. This CDR3 has 14 residues. The germline V and J ends were trimmed by 5 bases and 1 base, with 8 bases remaining between them. Germline loops: CDR1 SGHNT, CDR2 YENEEA. This CDR3 reads CASSVRQNTGELFF. CDR3 bases: TGTGCCAGCAGCGTACGACAGAACACCGGGGAGCTGTTTTTT.

Comment on this clone: The sample has other DNA sequences that encode this CDR3 too. The rearrangement uses TRBV15 and TRBJ2-7, with D unresolved. V lost 0 bases and J lost 4, with 4 bases in between. This CDR3 spans 12 amino acids. The V gene's germline CDR1 is LNHNV and CDR2 YYDKDF (reference sequence). The DNA for the CDR3 is TGTGCCACCAGCAGAGATCGATACGAGCAGTACTTC. Translation: CATSRDRYEQYF.

The chain links TRBV6-1 to TRBJ1-2; D not resolved. CDR3 length: 13 amino acids. Germline V gene data show CDR1 as MNHNS and CDR2 as SASEGT. V was pared by 5 bases and J by 4 bases, with 11 bases between. The CDR3 sequence is CASSRPPLYGYTF. The CDR3 coding sequence is TGTGCCAGCAGTCGACCCCCCCTCTATGGCTACACCTTC.

In DNA, the CDR3 is TGTGCCAGCAGGCCTCTAGCGGGAGGGGTATACGAGCAGTACTTC. Translating it yields CASRPLAGGVYEQYF. The gene calls are TRBV6-5 and TRBJ2-7; 12 bases are shared with TRBD2. The ends lost 6 bases at V and 4 bases at J; junction bases unmatched: 7. The CDR3 runs to 15 residues. Germline CDR1 MNHEY, CDR2 SVGAGI.

The rearrangement joins TRBV11-1 to TRBJ2-7, with D perhaps TRBD1 or TRBD2 (5 bases each). Per germline, CDR1 SGHAT and CDR2 FQDESV (reference sequence). With 1 base removed from V and 4 bases from J, the gap between germline ends came to 17 bases. The CDR3 has 16 amino acids. In DNA form, the CDR3 reads TGTGCCAGCAGCTTAGAGAGGGCAGCGAGGGGTTACGAGCAGTACTTC. It specifies CASSLERAARGYEQYF.

This clone has a single count. J is TRBJ2-1 and V is TRBV5-1, with 7 bases that match TRBD1. V lost 4 bases and J lost 4; bases outside the gene matches: 8. The CDR3 totals 15 residues. Germline assignment: CDR1 SGHRS and CDR2 YFSETQ. The CDR3 here is CASSLSSGQYNEQFF. The CDR3 region has the DNA TGCGCCAGCAGCCTCTCGTCGGGACAGTACAATGAGCAGTTCTTC.

The gene calls are TRBV5-4 and TRBJ2-1; 11 bases agree with TRBD2. J lost 0 bases, V lost 7 bases, and 12 bases had no gene match. CDR3 length: 18 amino acids. Germline V gene sequence: CDR1 SGHNT, CDR2 YYREEE (reference sequence). CDR3 protein: CASEDGTSGIRSYNEQFF. CDR3 nucleotides: TGTGCCAGCGAAGACGGGACTAGCGGTATTCGCTCCTACAATGAGCAGTTCTTC.

The chain employs TRBV14 and TRBJ1-3; TRBD1 agrees at 9 bases. Germline V gives CDR1 SGHDN, CDR2 FVKESK. V shed 0 bases, J shed 2 bases, and the junction held 8 bases outside the gene matches. The CDR3 runs 18 residues. For the CDR3, the DNA is TGTGCCAGCAGCCAAGACTTCCGGGACAGGGTGACTGGAAACACCATATATTTT. Protein sequence: CASSQDFRDRVTGNTIYF.

This chain joins TRBV18 and TRBJ1-4; the match to TRBD1 covers 7 bases. The germline gives CDR1 KGHSH, CDR2 LQKENI. This CDR3 spans 15 amino acids. With V trimmed by 3 bases and J by 5 bases, 6 bases remained unmatched. CDR3 nucleotide sequence: TGTGCCAGCTCACCGCCGGGACAGTCGAATGAAAAACTGTTTTTT. This encodes CASSPPGQSNEKLFF.

This chain uses TRBV2 with TRBJ2-7, with a tentative D call TRBD2 (5 bases). Between the trimmed V and J ends, which lost 8 bases and 1 base, there was a span of 12 bases. CDR3 length equals 13 residues. Looked up from germline, CDR1 is SNHLY and CDR2 is FYNNEI. CDR3 sequence: CASEEEVSYEQYF. DNA of the CDR3: TGTGCCAGCGAAGAGGAGGTTTCCTACGAGCAGTACTTC.